This T cell receptor (beta chain) came from a study of lymphopenia after photon versus proton radiotherapy. General study points: Larger post-nadir TCR diversity loss correlated inversely with survival in deceased patients. Post-nadir diversity loss with photons came from oligoclonal expansion, particularly CD8+ Temra cells.

Concerning this clone itself: Its target is unknown.

V was clipped by 7 bases and J by 0 bases; unmatched bases: 15. The CDR3 sequence is 18 residues long. Per germline, CDR1 SEHNR and CDR2 FQNEAQ (reference sequence). The repertoire was sequenced with immunoSEQ multiplex PCR; TCRdb's copy has only in-frame clones and lacks some. The sample consists of 68,000 or so clones, about nine tenths of them appearing once. Sequenced material: peripheral blood, taken from a patient treated with photon-based radiotherapy. V and J are TRBV7-9 and TRBJ2-1, with TRBD1 matching 7 bases. The origin of this receptor is a woman in her 70s with pancreatic cancer. The CDR3 sequence: CASNSGTDKSLSYNEQFF. For the CDR3, the DNA is TGTGCCAGCAATTCCGGGACAGACAAATCCCTCTCCTACAATGAGCAGTTCTTC.